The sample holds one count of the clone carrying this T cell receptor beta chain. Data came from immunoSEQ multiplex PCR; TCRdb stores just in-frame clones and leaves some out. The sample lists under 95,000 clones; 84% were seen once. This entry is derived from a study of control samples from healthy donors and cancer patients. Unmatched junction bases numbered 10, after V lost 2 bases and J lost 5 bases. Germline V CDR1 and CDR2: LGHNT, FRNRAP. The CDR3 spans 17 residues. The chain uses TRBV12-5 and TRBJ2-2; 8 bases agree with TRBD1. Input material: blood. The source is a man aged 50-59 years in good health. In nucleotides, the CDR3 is TGTGCTAGTGGTTTGCGCTCCGGGACAGGAAAAACCGGGGAGCTGTTTTTT. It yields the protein CASGLRSGTGKTGELFF.